These T cell receptor beta chains were read from a single sample in a study of a mutant IDH1 vaccine in newly diagnosed glioma. The table came from immunoSEQ multiplex PCR; TCRdb's copy has only in-frame clones and leaves some out. The sample has 60,000 to 85,000 clones, 75% to 85% seen once. The sequenced sample was PBMCs, obtained from a glioma patient treated with radiotherapy, temozolomide or both. Every receptor here comes from a man between 45 and 60 years old with glioma. Both conserved end residues are part of each CDR3. The D gene is left open where the match is weak. Size values are once, few and many counts, or a class for expanded clones, and some rows have none.

V gene,clone size,D gene,J gene,CDR3 DNA,CDR3 protein
TRBV10-3,NA,NA,TRBJ1-5,TGTGCCATCAGTGAGGGGACCACCACCTGGCGGCCCCAGCATTTT,CAISEGTTTWRPQHF
TRBV14,NA,NA,TRBJ1-2,TGTGCCAGCAGCCAAAGGGCAGGAGCGTCTAAGGGCTACACCTTC,CASSQRAGASKGYTF
TRBV7-6,NA,TRBD1,TRBJ2-3,TGTGCCAGCAGCCCCCCCTGGGACAGCTCCACAGATACGCAGTATTTT,CASSPPWDSSTDTQYF
TRBV9,NA,NA,TRBJ2-6,TGTGCCAGCACTCCGACAGGAGCGACTGGGGCCAACGTCCTGACTTTC,CASTPTGATGANVLTF
TRBV5-1,NA,NA,TRBJ1-1,TGCGCCAGCGGGCCAGGGAACATGAACACTGAAGCTTTCTTT,CASGPGNMNTEAFF
TRBV27,NA,NA,TRBJ2-6,TGTGCCAGCAGTTCCTCCGGGTCTGGGGCCAACGTCCTGACTTTC,CASSSSGSGANVLTF
TRBV5-5,NA,NA,TRBJ2-5,TGTGCCAGCAGCTTGGTGAACGGAGGGGAGACCCAGTACTTC,CASSLVNGGETQYF
TRBV4-1,NA,NA,TRBJ2-7,TGCGCCAGCAGCCAATTTGAGATTGTAGCAGGGTCAAACTACGAGCAGTACTTC,CASSQFEIVAGSNYEQYF
TRBV5-4,NA,NA,TRBJ1-4,TGTGCCAGCAGCGAACAGATTAATGAAAAACTGTTTTTT,CASSEQINEKLFF
TRBV7-9,NA,TRBD2,TRBJ2-5,TGTGCCAGCAGCTCCCAAGAGATCCGGGGGGACTTC,CASSSQEIRGDF
TRBV15,NA,NA,TRBJ2-3,TGTGCCACCAGCAGAGGGACTCTCAGCACAGATACGCAGTATTTT,CATSRGTLSTDTQYF
TRBV2,NA,NA,TRBJ2-5,TGTGCCAGCAGTGACGAGACCCAGTACTTC,CASSDETQYF
TRBV25-1,NA,NA,TRBJ2-5,TGTGCCAGCAGTGAGGGGGTGGTTCCGGAGACCCAGTACTTC,CASSEGVVPETQYF
TRBV6-1,NA,NA,TRBJ1-2,TGTGCCAGCAGGCAGCAGGTTACTGGCGGCTACACCTTC,CASRQQVTGGYTF
TRBV5-4,NA,TRBD1,TRBJ2-5,TGTGCCAGCAGCTTCGACAGGGCATATGGGACCCAGTACTTC,CASSFDRAYGTQYF
TRBV19,NA,NA,TRBJ1-2,TGTGCCAGTAGTATAGGGGGTTCCGGCTACACCTTC,CASSIGGSGYTF
TRBV5-1,NA,TRBD1,TRBJ1-1,TGCGCCAGCCGACAGGGGACGAACACTGAAGCTTTCTTT,CASRQGTNTEAFF
TRBV11-3,medium-sized,NA,TRBJ1-1,TGTGCCAGCAGCGCTGGGACGGACCTTGAAGCTTTCTTT,CASSAGTDLEAFF
TRBV2,few,TRBD1,TRBJ2-7,TGTGCCAGCAGTGAAGTCGGACAGGGCGCCCACGAGCAGTACTTC,CASSEVGQGAHEQYF
TRBV19,NA,NA,TRBJ2-5,TGTGCCAGTAGTATAATGGGGGGCGGAGAGACCCAGTACTTC,CASSIMGGGETQYF
TRBV15,NA,TRBD2,TRBJ2-2,TGTGCCACCAGCAGGGGAGGGGCCCAGAACACCGGGGAGCTGTTTTTT,CATSRGGAQNTGELFF
TRBV4-3,NA,NA,TRBJ1-1,TGCGCCAGCAGCCAAGAGGAGGTGAACACTGAAGCTTTCTTT,CASSQEEVNTEAFF
TRBV19,NA,TRBD1,TRBJ2-1,TGTGCCAGTAGTTCCCGACAGGGATACAATGAGCAGTTCTTC,CASSSRQGYNEQFF
TRBV19,NA,TRBD1,TRBJ1-2,TGTGCCAGTAGTTTGGAGGGGGCGTATGGCTACACCTTC,CASSLEGAYGYTF
TRBV30,NA,NA,TRBJ1-5,TGTGCCTGGAGTGAGGGGGATCAGCCCCAGCATTTT,CAWSEGDQPQHF
TRBV5-1,NA,NA,TRBJ1-1,TGCGCCAGCACACAAGAGATGAACACTGAAGCTTTCTTT,CASTQEMNTEAFF
TRBV7-9,NA,NA,TRBJ2-6,TGTGCCAGCAGCATCGATGCTGGGGCCAACGTCCTGACTTTC,CASSIDAGANVLTF
TRBV30,once,TRBD1,TRBJ1-5,TGTGCCTGGAGTGTACCGGGGACAGGGGTGGGTAATCAGCCCCAGCATTTT,CAWSVPGTGVGNQPQHF
TRBV19,NA,TRBD2,TRBJ2-3,TGTGCCAGTAGTATAGGAGGACTAGCGCAACCAGATACGCAGTATTTT,CASSIGGLAQPDTQYF
TRBV10-2,NA,NA,TRBJ2-3,TGCGCCAGCAGTGAGTCTAAAGGGCGGGGTACAGATACGCAGTATTTT,CASSESKGRGTDTQYF
TRBV30,NA,NA,TRBJ1-6,TGTGCCTGGAGTGCCCTGGACGGTGCCCATTCACCCCTCCACTTT,CAWSALDGAHSPLHF
TRBV19,NA,NA,TRBJ2-5,TGTGCCAGTAGGGGCGGGGAAGAGACCCAGTACTTC,CASRGGEETQYF
TRBV29-1,NA,TRBD1,TRBJ1-2,TGCAGCGTTGATAGGACAGGGGGCGACATTGATGGCTACACCTTC,CSVDRTGGDIDGYTF
TRBV14,NA,NA,TRBJ2-7,TGTGCCAGCAGCCCAGCTAAGGGTCCTTACGAGCAGTACTTC,CASSPAKGPYEQYF
TRBV6-5,NA,NA,TRBJ1-6,TGTGCCAGCAGCGGGAGCTCCTATAATTCACCCCTCCACTTT,CASSGSSYNSPLHF
TRBV10-2,NA,NA,TRBJ2-7,TGCGCCAGCAGTGGACTACTGACCTACGAGCAGTACTTC,CASSGLLTYEQYF
TRBV7-7,NA,TRBD2,TRBJ2-2,TGTGCTAGCAGCCCCGGACTAGCGGGGATGACCGGGGAGCTGTTTTTT,CASSPGLAGMTGELFF
TRBV30,NA,TRBD1,TRBJ2-2,TGTGCCTGGAGGAGGACAGGGCTTTTGACCGGGGAGCTGTTTTTT,CAWRRTGLLTGELFF
TRBV30,NA,NA,TRBJ1-1,TGTGCCTGGAGTGTAAGAGGGGCTAACACTGAAGCTTTCTTT,CAWSVRGANTEAFF
TRBV9,NA,NA,TRBJ1-4,TGTGCCAGCAGCGTAGAACAGGGAAATGAAAAACTGTTTTTT,CASSVEQGNEKLFF